This entry describes one T cell receptor beta chain. This CDR3 is built from 14 residues. Germline V gene data show CDR1 as SQVTM and CDR2 as ANQGSEA. The V and J ends lost 7 bases and 1 base respectively, with 16 bases between them. In the study's own analysis: The authors estimated nucleated cell counts from reference gene primer amplification. Method: immunoSEQ multiplex PCR; TCRdb's copy keeps in-frame clones and lacks some. That table supplies the V and J calls and clone size; D and trimming were determined from the DNA. Counted here are roughly 260,000 clones, 75% to 85% occurring once; the ten biggest clones make up approximately 4.5%. This sample was taken from a study of blood T cell repertoires in COVID-19. Across the study: Whether acute or convalescent, the COVID-19 samples came from the United States, Italy and Spain. T cells, B-cell-depleted T cells, or PBMCs provided the cDNA or gDNA that served as material.

The clonotype originates from a woman aged 70 to 79 with acute or convalescent COVID-19. Source material: peripheral blood. The chain uses TRBV29-1 and TRBJ1-1; D is ambiguous. This CDR3 is CSGRGGLTNTEAFF. For the CDR3, the DNA is TGCAGCGGCCGGGGTGGACTCACGAACACTGAAGCTTTCTTT.